The 13 T cell receptor beta chains in this list originate from one sample, sequenced in a study of shared clonotypes between healthy human individuals. Profiling relied on immunoSEQ multiplex PCR, and the TCRdb table lists in-frame clones only, not all of them. The repertoire holds about 1 million clones, with approximately 76% as singletons. The sequenced material came from memory CD4+ T cells sorted from blood. As for subset: CD45RA-negative fraction. The receptors stem from a man between 18 and 35 years old in good health.

The count of this clone is one. This chain joins TRBV25-1 and TRBJ2-2, with 9 bases that match TRBD1. After removal of 8 bases from V and 7 bases from J, the junction contained 11 bases not matched to a gene. Germline V CDR1 and CDR2: MGHDK, SYGVNS. The CDR3 loop spans 15 amino acids. In DNA form, the CDR3 reads TGTGCCAGCTGTCTAGCCGGGACAGGGCACGGGGAGCTGTTTTTT. Protein sequence: CASCLAGTGHGELFF.

This clone appeared a single time. One junction end disagrees with the germline gene, perhaps due to a read error. This chain joins TRBV6-6 and TRBJ1-1; D is undetermined. CDR3 length: 13 residues. Germline V gene sequence: CDR1 MNHNY, CDR2 SVGAGI (reference sequence). CDR3 DNA: TGTGCCAGCAGTAACTCAGAGAACACTGAAGCTTTCTTT. Protein sequence: CASSNSENTEAFF.

The chain employs TRBV15 and TRBJ1-5, with unresolved D. The CDR3 loop spans 16 amino acids. Between the trimmed V and J ends, which lost 3 bases and 3 bases, there was a span of 15 bases. In germline, CDR1 is LNHNV, CDR2 YYDKDF (reference sequence). The chain's CDR3 is CATSSPPGPPNQPQHF. The DNA of the CDR3 is TGTGCCACCAGCAGCCCCCCCGGCCCTCCCAATCAGCCCCAGCATTTT.

The chain carries TRBV19 and TRBJ1-6; 7 bases agree with TRBD1. J was trimmed by 0 bases and V by 5 bases; bases with no gene match: 4. This CDR3 is 16 amino acids long. Germline CDR1 LNHDA, CDR2 SQIVND (reference sequence). The CDR3 coding sequence is TGTGCCAGTAGTGCCCCAGGGGGCTCCTATAATTCACCCCTCCACTTT. It encodes CASSAPGGSYNSPLHF.

The J gene is TRBJ2-5, the V gene TRBV2; D is unresolved. Germline CDR1 reads SNHLY; CDR2 reads FYNNEI. CDR3 length: 13 amino acids. Trimming removed 1 base from V and 1 base from J, with 4 bases in between. Here the CDR3 reads CASSEEVQETQYF. CDR3 nucleotides: TGTGCCAGCAGTGAAGAGGTCCAAGAGACCCAGTACTTC.

This clone is a singleton in its sample. CDR3 loop: CASNLLAGGTYEQYF. CDR3 DNA sequence: TGTGCCAGCAACCTACTAGCGGGGGGGACCTACGAGCAGTACTTC. The chain has TRBV28 and TRBJ2-7; 13 bases match TRBD2. V lost 7 bases to trimming and J lost 2 bases; unmatched junction nucleotides: 5. This CDR3 spans 15 amino acids. Germline CDR1 MDHEN, CDR2 SYDVKM. Variable domain in full (rest from reference TRBV28 and TRBJ2-7): DVKVTQSSRYLVKRTGEKVFLECVQDMDHENMFWYRQDPGLGLRLIYFSYDVKMKEKGDIPEGYSVSREKKERFSLILESASTNQTSMYLCASNLLAGGTYEQYFGPGTRLTVT.

On this clone: This may stem from a read error, because a much larger clone lies one nucleotide away. V usage is TRBV2 and J usage is TRBJ1-2, with D uncertain. The CDR3 length is 13 residues. Trimming removed 5 bases at V and 0 bases at J, with 7 bases between. Per the germline V gene, CDR1 is SNHLY and CDR2 is FYNNEI. The CDR3 region has the DNA TGTGCCAGCAGTCGGGATTCTAACTATGGCTACACCTTC. Amino acids: CASSRDSNYGYTF.

The gene calls are TRBV2 and TRBJ2-2; D ambiguous. Trimming took 6 bases from V and 0 from J, leaving 11 bases between them. The germline gives CDR1 SNHLY, CDR2 FYNNEI. This CDR3 contains 15 residues. CDR3: CASSATTSNTGELFF. CDR3 DNA sequence: TGTGCCAGCAGCGCCACCACTTCGAACACCGGGGAGCTGTTTTTT.

V gene TRBV28 combines with J gene TRBJ2-5, with D possibly called TRBD1 or TRBD2 (6 bases each). Germline-derived CDR1 and CDR2 are MDHEN and SYDVKM. Trimming left V 8 bases short and J 4 bases short, with 17 bases between. The CDR3 consists of 14 residues. For the CDR3, the DNA is TGTGCCAGCGGGGGGCGAGTGTTCCGAGAGACCCAGTACTTC. Residues: CASGGRVFRETQYF.

In this sample, this clone turned up many times. This chain's CDR3 is CAIRRAGDGTEAFF. CDR3 sequence (DNA): TGTGCCATCAGGAGGGCAGGGGATGGCACTGAAGCTTTCTTT. V is TRBV10-3 and J is TRBJ1-1, with a tentative D call TRBD1 (6 bases). Germline CDR1 ENHRY, CDR2 SYGVKD. V was shortened by 6 bases and J by 4 bases, with 15 bases between the two germline ends. This CDR3 region has 14 residues.

V usage is TRBV29-1 and J usage is TRBJ2-5, with D perhaps TRBD1 or TRBD2 (5 bases each). Germline CDR1 reads SQVTM; CDR2 reads ANQGSEA. The V and J ends lost 4 bases and 1 base respectively, with 13 bases between them. This CDR3 comprises 14 residues. CDR3 nucleotide sequence: TGCAGCGTTGCAGGGCGGGTATCCCAAGAGACCCAGTACTTC. Amino acid sequence: CSVAGRVSQETQYF.

The genes are TRBV10-1 and TRBJ2-2; TRBD1 matches 7 bases. Germline values: CDR1 WNHNN, CDR2 SYGVQD (reference sequence). The V gene end was trimmed by 6 bases and the J gene end by 4 bases; junction bases not matched to a gene: 20. The CDR3 runs to 19 residues. CDR3 DNA sequence: TGCGCCAGCAGCTACGCGACTTCGATCGACAGGGTGGCCACCGGGGAGCTGTTTTTT. Amino acids: CASSYATSIDRVATGELFF.

V is TRBV29-1 and J is TRBJ2-3, with 8 bases aligning to TRBD1. J gave up 4 bases and V 2 bases, and 8 bases lay outside the gene matches. CDR3 size: 15 residues. Germline V gene sequence: CDR1 SQVTM, CDR2 ANQGSEA. The CDR3 here is CSVEQGASGSDTQYF. For the CDR3, the DNA is TGCAGCGTTGAACAGGGGGCTTCGGGGTCAGATACGCAGTATTTT.